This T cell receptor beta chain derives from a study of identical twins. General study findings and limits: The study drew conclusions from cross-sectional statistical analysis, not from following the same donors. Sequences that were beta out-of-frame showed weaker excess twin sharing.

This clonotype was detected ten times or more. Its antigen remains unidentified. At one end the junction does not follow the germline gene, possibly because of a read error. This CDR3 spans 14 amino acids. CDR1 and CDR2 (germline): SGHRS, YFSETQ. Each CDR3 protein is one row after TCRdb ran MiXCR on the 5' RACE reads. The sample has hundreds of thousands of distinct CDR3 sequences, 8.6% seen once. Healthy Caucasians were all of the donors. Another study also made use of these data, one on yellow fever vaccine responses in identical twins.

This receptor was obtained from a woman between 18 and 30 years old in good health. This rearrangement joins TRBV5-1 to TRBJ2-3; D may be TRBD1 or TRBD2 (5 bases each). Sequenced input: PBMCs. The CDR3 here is CASSPGTGTDTQYF. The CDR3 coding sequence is TGTGCCAGCAGCCCTGGGACCGGGACAGATACGCAGTATTTT.